Shown below are 21 T cell receptor beta chains from a single sample sequenced in a study of T cells in Graves' hyperthyroidism and ophthalmopathy. TCR beta CDR3 regions were amplified from RNA transcripts. Initially, a first-round RT-PCR of the TCR CDR3 employed the HTBI primer set. Via MiXCR, TCRdb re-called the multiplex PCR reads, giving one row per CDR3 protein. The data contain about 260,000 distinct CDR3 sequences, less than 30% of them singletons. Sequencing was carried out using blood. These receptors were taken from a man between 40 and 49 years old with Graves' hyperthyroidism that later progressed to Graves' ophthalmopathy.

This chain joins TRBV6-5 and TRBJ1-5; perhaps TRBD1 as D (5 bases). The CDR3 covers 15 residues. With 2 bases removed from V and 4 bases from J, the gap between germline ends came to 12 bases. Germline V gene sequence: CDR1 MNHEY, CDR2 SVGAGI. CDR3 in amino acids: CASSYPGTENQPQHF. CDR3 nucleotide sequence: TGTGCCAGCAGTTACCCCGGGACTGAGAATCAGCCCCAGCATTTT.

Many counts were recorded for this clonotype. The chain uses TRBV6-5 and TRBJ2-3; maybe TRBD2 (6 bases). Germline assignment: CDR1 MNHEY and CDR2 SVGAGI. The CDR3 has 16 amino acids. The germline V and J ends were trimmed by 0 bases and 2 bases, with 12 bases remaining between them. CDR3 sequence: CASSYSREDITDTQYF. CDR3 bases: TGTGCCAGCAGTTACTCGAGGGAGGACATCACAGATACGCAGTATTTT.

In its sample, this clonotype was seen many times. The chain uses TRBV12-3 or TRBV12-4 and TRBJ1-2; 7 nucleotides agree with TRBD1. The junction had 9 bases not matched to a gene; V was cut back by 6 bases and J by 2 bases. This CDR3 has 15 residues. The CDR3, as DNA: TGTGCCAGCAGCAACCGGGGGACAGAGAACTATGGCTACACCTTC. Encoded protein: CASSNRGTENYGYTF.

This clonotype appeared many times. The chain couples TRBV2 to TRBJ2-5, with 8 positions matching TRBD1. The CDR3 consists of 17 residues. With 0 bases clipped from V and 5 bases from J, the junction kept 11 bases outside the gene matches. Looked up from germline, CDR1 is SNHLY and CDR2 is FYNNEI. CDR3 DNA: TGTGCCAGCAGTGAAGCGCTTTGGACAGGGTTGGTGGAGACCCAGTACTTC. Protein product: CASSEALWTGLVETQYF.

This clonotype was observed a handful of times. This chain joins TRBV6-5 and TRBJ1-2; weak D call: TRBD1 (5 bases). The CDR3 spans 15 residues. Germline loops: CDR1 MNHEY, CDR2 SVGAGI. Trimming pared 2 bases from V and 4 bases from J, leaving 14 bases between. Here the CDR3 DNA reads TGTGCCAGCAGTTACGACAGAGCCCCAGGCTATGGCTACACCTTC. Amino acids: CASSYDRAPGYGYTF.

This clonotype was detected only a few times. The chain employs TRBV6-2 or TRBV6-3 and TRBJ1-5; 7 bases align to TRBD1. The CDR3 extends over 17 amino acids. The germline gives CDR1 MNHEY, CDR2 SVGEGT. V trimming: 0 bases; J trimming: 1 base; junction bases outside the gene matches: 6. CDR3 residues: CASSYSRQGVSNQPQHF. DNA of the CDR3: TGTGCCAGCAGTTACTCGCGACAGGGCGTGAGCAATCAGCCCCAGCATTTT.

This clonotype has a count of ten or more. The chain recombines TRBV29-1 with TRBJ1-3; D ambiguous. V was clipped by 6 bases and J by 0 bases, with 15 bases between them. CDR3 size: 15 residues. Germline CDR1 is SQVTM and CDR2 is ANQGSEA. The CDR3 sequence is CSVNNPTLSGNTIYF. The CDR3 coding sequence is TGCAGCGTGAATAACCCGACACTCTCTGGAAACACCATATATTTT.

At least ten counts were recorded for this clonotype. The rearrangement joins TRBV6-4 to TRBJ2-2; 9 nucleotides line up with TRBD2. With V trimmed by 6 bases and J by 9 bases, 17 bases remained unmatched. The germline V gene encodes CDR1 MRHNA and CDR2 SNTAGT. The CDR3 runs 17 residues. Here the CDR3 DNA reads TGTGCCAGCAGCAAATGGCAAGGGCTAGCGGGAAGGAGGGAGCTGTTTTTT. Its protein product is CASSKWQGLAGRRELFF.

This clonotype was recorded at least ten times. J is TRBJ1-1 and V is TRBV20-1; 9 bases align to TRBD1. The V gene's germline CDR1 is DFQATT and CDR2 SNEGSKA (reference sequence). The V gene end was trimmed by 1 base and the J gene end by 0 bases; junction bases not matched to a gene: 6. This CDR3 region has 16 residues. The CDR3: CSARVLTGGVNTEAFF. CDR3 in DNA: TGCAGTGCTAGAGTTTTGACAGGGGGGGTGAACACTGAAGCTTTCTTT.

This clonotype has ten or more counts. The chain is built from TRBV20-1 and TRBJ1-5; tentative D call: TRBD1 (6 bases). Trimming took off 0 bases at V and 6 bases at J, with 18 bases between the two ends. Germline V gene data show CDR1 as DFQATT and CDR2 as SNEGSKA (reference sequence). CDR3 length: 16 amino acids. For the CDR3, the DNA is TGCAGTGCTAGAGATGCTCGACAGGAACCCAGTCAGCCCCAGCATTTT. Translated, it gives CSARDARQEPSQPQHF.

This clonotype was seen many times. The chain is built from TRBV20-1 and TRBJ2-5; 8 positions match TRBD2. V was clipped by 1 base and J by 2 bases; unmatched bases: 6. Germline loops: CDR1 DFQATT, CDR2 SNEGSKA (reference sequence). The CDR3 length is 15 residues. The CDR3 coding sequence is TGCAGTGCTAGAGTCGTACTAGCGGTTCAAGAGACCCAGTACTTC. Encoded protein: CSARVVLAVQETQYF.

This clonotype has a count of ten or more. The V call is TRBV12-3 or TRBV12-4, the J call TRBJ2-7; no clear D. V gave up 3 bases and J gave up 3 bases, with 15 bases separating them. CDR3 size: 15 residues. The CDR3 DNA is TGTGCCAGCAGTTTTAGGAAAATACTACACTACGAGCAGTACTTC. Amino acid sequence: CASSFRKILHYEQYF.

The V gene is TRBV28, the J gene TRBJ2-7, with unresolved D. Germline V gene sequence: CDR1 MDHEN, CDR2 SYDVKM. The CDR3 is 12 residues long. V lost 2 bases to trimming and J lost 6 bases, with 8 bases between them. The CDR3 reads CASSLSESEQYF. The CDR3 DNA reads as TGTGCCAGCAGTTTAAGTGAAAGCGAGCAGTACTTC.

This clonotype was detected only a few times. V usage is TRBV12-3 or TRBV12-4 and J usage is TRBJ2-2; no reliable D call. The V gene lost 4 bases and the J gene lost 7 bases, with 10 bases spanning the gap. This CDR3 is 13 amino acids long. CDR3 loop: CASSYSGSGELFF. In DNA, the CDR3 is TGTGCCAGCAGTTACTCGGGTAGCGGGGAGCTGTTTTTT.

In its sample, this clonotype was seen many times. J is TRBJ1-1 and V is TRBV6-2 or TRBV6-3; D unresolved. Trimming left V 3 bases short and J 0 bases short, with 11 bases between. There are 15 residues in the CDR3. CDR1 MNHEY and CDR2 SVGEGT come from the germline V gene. In DNA form, the CDR3 reads TGTGCCAGCAGTTATGGACGCAAAATGAACACTGAAGCTTTCTTT. As protein: CASSYGRKMNTEAFF.

The chain has TRBV12-3 or TRBV12-4 and TRBJ1-2, with D hard to call. This CDR3 has 13 residues. V was shortened by 7 bases and J by 4 bases, with 13 bases between the two germline ends. The CDR3 nucleotides are TGTGCCAGCAAACCACGGGAGGGCTATGGCTACACCTTC. Amino acids: CASKPREGYGYTF.

In its sample, this clonotype was seen many times. The chain couples TRBV10-3 to TRBJ1-1, with 10 bases aligning to TRBD1. Germline assignment: CDR1 ENHRY and CDR2 SYGVKD. There are 17 residues in the CDR3. The V segment lost 6 bases and the J segment 5 bases; nucleotides outside the gene matches: 15. CDR3 coding DNA: TGTGCCATCAGGAATGACAGGGGGCTGGACGGGGGAACTGAAGCTTTCTTT. Protein sequence: CAIRNDRGLDGGTEAFF.

In this sample, this clonotype turned up once. This sequence joins TRBV6-1 and TRBJ1-5, with D possibly being TRBD1 (6 bases). The CDR3 runs 15 residues. V was cut by 2 bases and J by 3 bases, with 11 bases left in between. Germline CDR1 MNHNS, CDR2 SASEGT. CDR3: CASSEQQGTNQPQHF. CDR3 in DNA: TGTGCCAGCAGTGAACAACAGGGTACCAATCAGCCCCAGCATTTT.

The rearrangement joins TRBV12-3 or TRBV12-4 to TRBJ1-1; 7 positions match TRBD1. Trimming at V came to 3 bases and at J to 4 bases, leaving 8 bases not matched to a gene. The CDR3 runs 15 residues. The CDR3 DNA sequence: TGTGCCAGCAGTTTGACCAGGGGGAGGGCCACTGAAGCTTTCTTT. Protein sequence: CASSLTRGRATEAFF.

This clonotype was recorded at least ten times. The chain is built from TRBV24-1 and TRBJ2-5; D is perhaps TRBD1 (5 bases). Between the trimmed V and J ends, which lost 4 bases and 2 bases, there was a span of 10 bases. Germline assignment: CDR1 KGHDR and CDR2 SFDVKD. The CDR3 contains 14 residues. Written as DNA, the CDR3 is TGTGCCACCAGTGACCGACAGCATCAAGAGACCCAGTACTTC. The encoded protein is CATSDRQHQETQYF.

Many counts were recorded for this clonotype. Relative to the germline gene, one junction end is altered; a read error may explain this. The chain recombines TRBV6-1 with TRBJ2-7, with TRBD2 matching over 9 bases. The CDR3 length is 13 residues. Germline CDR1 MNHNS, CDR2 SASEGT. For the CDR3, the DNA is TGTGCCAGCAGGCGGGGGGGAACCCACCAATTCTTCTTC. This translates into CASRRGGTHQFFF.